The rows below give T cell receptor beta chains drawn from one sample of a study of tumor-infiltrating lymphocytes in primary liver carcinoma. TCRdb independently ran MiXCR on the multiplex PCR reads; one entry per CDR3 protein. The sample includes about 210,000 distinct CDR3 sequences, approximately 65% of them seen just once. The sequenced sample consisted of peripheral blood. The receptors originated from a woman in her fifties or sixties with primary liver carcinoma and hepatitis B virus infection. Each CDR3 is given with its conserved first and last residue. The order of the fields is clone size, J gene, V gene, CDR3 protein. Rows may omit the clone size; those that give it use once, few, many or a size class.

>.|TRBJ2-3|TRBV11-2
CASSSERVTDTQYF
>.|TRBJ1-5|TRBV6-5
CASSIDRGSNQPQHF
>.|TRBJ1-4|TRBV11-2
CANRGRDHEKLFF
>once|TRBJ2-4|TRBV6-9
CARELAGVPQNIQHF
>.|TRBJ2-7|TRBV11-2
CASNLVQGGYEQYF
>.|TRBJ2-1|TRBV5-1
CASSLLTGAWDEQFF
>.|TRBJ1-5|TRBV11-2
CASGWESNQPRHF
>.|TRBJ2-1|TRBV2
CASSRAGGPPYNEQFF
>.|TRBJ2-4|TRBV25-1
CASRPGRTDEKNIQYF
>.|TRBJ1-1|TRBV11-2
CASSLRDTLMSTEAFF
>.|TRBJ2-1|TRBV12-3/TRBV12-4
CASIITGSLANEQFF
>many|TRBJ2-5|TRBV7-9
CASALSGQETQYF
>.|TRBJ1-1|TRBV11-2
CASRPQPQGKAFF
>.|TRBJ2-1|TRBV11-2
CASSFTVGGRGNEQFF
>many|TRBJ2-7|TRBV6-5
CASSFRLAETYEQYF